Presented here are 22 T cell receptor beta chains from one specimen sequenced in a study of naive and memory T cell subsets. Two oligonucleotides, mixed equimolar, formed the beta constant-region primer covering TRBC1 and TRBC2. The ligated cDNA underwent four PCR rounds using SP2 and nested alpha and beta constant-region primers. One entry per CDR3 protein, called by TCRdb with MiXCR from the UMI-ligation and nested PCR reads. In the table there are some 16,000 distinct CDR3 sequences, roughly 10% of which are singletons. Sequenced sample: central memory CD8+ T cells from blood. The receptors shown here come from a human donor in good health.

This clonotype showed up many times. The chain recombines TRBV19 with TRBJ2-6; weak D call: TRBD1 (5 bases). Germline V gene sequence: CDR1 LNHDA, CDR2 SQIVND (reference sequence). CDR3 size: 16 residues. The V end was cut by 5 bases, the J end by 0 bases, with 11 bases between. The CDR3 nucleotides read TGTGCCAGTAGTGCCCTCCAGGGCTCTGGGGCCAACGTCCTGACTTTC. It specifies CASSALQGSGANVLTF.

This clonotype was found a few times. The gene calls are TRBV7-9 and TRBJ1-4; no reliable D call. This CDR3 contains 14 residues. Trimming removed 1 base from V and 3 bases from J, with 6 bases in between. Germline V gives CDR1 SEHNR, CDR2 FQNEAQ (reference sequence). The CDR3 sequence: CASSLDDSNEKLFF. CDR3 in DNA: TGTGCCAGCAGCTTAGACGACTCTAATGAAAAACTGTTTTTT.

This clonotype was found many times. The rearrangement uses TRBV13 and TRBJ1-1; D is unclear. Between the trimmed V and J ends, which lost 2 bases and 10 bases, there was a span of 11 bases. From germline, CDR1 is PRHDT and CDR2 FYEKMQ (reference sequence). The CDR3 contains 12 residues. CDR3 loop: CASSLSTQAAFF. The DNA of the CDR3 is TGTGCCAGCAGCTTAAGCACCCAGGCAGCTTTCTTT.

In its sample, this clonotype was seen many times. V and J are TRBV12-3 or TRBV12-4 and TRBJ1-2; no clear D. The CDR3 consists of 16 residues. The V end was cut by 1 base, the J end by 5 bases, with 17 bases between. CDR3 DNA: TGTGCCAGCAGTTTAGGGAGGCAGACGGCTTATTATGGCTACACCTTC. Translating gives CASSLGRQTAYYGYTF.

The gene calls are TRBV24-1 and TRBJ2-1; 9 positions agree with TRBD2. There are 16 residues in the CDR3. Losses at the gene ends were 1 base for V and 2 bases for J; bases not matched to a gene: 2. Germline assignment: CDR1 KGHDR and CDR2 SFDVKD. The CDR3, as DNA: TGTGCCACCAGTGATTTAGCGGGAGGAGCCTACAATGAGCAGTTCTTC. Protein sequence: CATSDLAGGAYNEQFF.

This clonotype was counted at least ten times. V gene TRBV4-3 combines with J gene TRBJ2-1; 8 nucleotides align to TRBD2. The CDR3 is made up of 16 amino acids. J was trimmed by 7 bases and V by 0 bases; bases with no gene match: 8. Looked up from germline, CDR1 is LGHNA and CDR2 is YSLEER. The CDR3 region has the DNA TGCGCCAGCAGCCAAGATGCCAGCGGGAGTGGAAATGAGCAGTTCTTC. Translating it yields CASSQDASGSGNEQFF.

The chain recombines TRBV12-3 or TRBV12-4 with TRBJ1-3; D not resolved. The CDR3 is 16 residues long. The V end lost 4 bases, the J end lost 0 bases, and 13 bases lay between the germline ends. The CDR3 protein is CASSSPDGYSGNTIYF. CDR3 nucleotides: TGTGCCAGCAGTTCCCCAGACGGATACTCTGGAAACACCATATATTTT.

In its sample, this clonotype was seen many times. V is TRBV20-1 and J is TRBJ2-7, with 10 bases lining up with TRBD2. J was trimmed by 3 bases and V by 2 bases; bases with no gene match: 13. The CDR3 covers 17 residues. Looked up from germline, CDR1 is DFQATT and CDR2 is SNEGSKA (reference sequence). The CDR3 loop reads CSARSTTGTSDYYEQYF. CDR3 in DNA: TGCAGTGCTAGATCAACCACCGGGACTAGCGACTACTACGAGCAGTACTTC.

The sample holds many counts of this clonotype. The chain has TRBV6-1 and TRBJ2-3, with D possibly TRBD2 on 6 matching bases. Germline V CDR1 and CDR2: MNHNS, SASEGT. The ends were cut back, 1 base at V and 4 bases at J, with 12 bases in the middle. There are 15 residues in the CDR3. CDR3 DNA: TGTGCCAGCAGTGAAGTGGGAGGACGGGCAGATACGCAGTATTTT. It codes for CASSEVGGRADTQYF.

The chain employs TRBV12-3 or TRBV12-4 and TRBJ2-1, with D possibly being TRBD2 (5 bases). V was trimmed by 2 bases and J by 8 bases, leaving 22 bases between them. This CDR3 region has 17 residues. This CDR3 is CASSLYSVYRFLDEQFF. DNA of the CDR3: TGTGCCAGCAGTTTATATAGCGTCTATAGGTTTTTAGATGAGCAGTTCTTC.

There are a few counts of this clonotype. Written as DNA, the CDR3 is TGTGCCAGCTCAAGGACTAGCCCCTACGAGCAGTACTTC. Its protein product is CASSRTSPYEQYF. The genes are TRBV6-2 or TRBV6-3 and TRBJ2-7; 8 nucleotides match TRBD2. Germline CDR1 MNHEY, CDR2 SVGEGT. With 8 bases clipped from V and 2 bases from J, the junction kept 5 bases outside the gene matches. The CDR3 has 13 residues.

The rearrangement uses TRBV4-3 and TRBJ2-7; D gene uncertain. Trimming removed 0 bases at V and 2 bases at J, with 8 bases between. The CDR3 has 14 amino acids. CDR1 and CDR2 from the germline V gene are LGHNA and YSLEER. CDR3 amino acids: CASSQDLHTYEQYF. CDR3 DNA: TGCGCCAGCAGCCAAGATTTACATACCTACGAGCAGTACTTC.

This clonotype counts as medium-sized. The chain employs TRBV7-8 and TRBJ1-5, with 9 bases lining up with TRBD1. V shed 6 bases, J shed 1 base, and the junction held 4 bases outside the gene matches. The CDR3 totals 15 residues. From germline, CDR1 is SGHVS and CDR2 FQNEAQ. CDR3 amino acids: CASRQDRGSNQPQHF. DNA of the CDR3: TGTGCCAGCAGACAGGACAGGGGAAGCAATCAGCCCCAGCATTTT. The complete variable domain, with remaining parts taken from reference TRBV7-8 and TRBJ1-5, reads GAGVSQSPRYKVAKRGQDVALRCDPISGHVSLFWYQQALGQGPEFLTYFQNEAQLDKSGLPSDRFFAERPEGSVSTLKIQRTQQEDSAVYLCASRQDRGSNQPQHFGDGTRLSIL.

The sample holds many counts of this clonotype. V is TRBV6-5 and J is TRBJ1-2; 9 nucleotides line up with TRBD1. The CDR3 totals 17 residues. Losses at the gene ends were 3 bases for V and 5 bases for J; bases not matched to a gene: 13. Germline CDR1 and CDR2: MNHEY and SVGAGI. Here the CDR3 reads CASSYHRTGTGMYGYTF. CDR3 DNA: TGTGCCAGCAGTTATCACCGGACCGGGACAGGGATGTATGGCTACACCTTC.

There are many counts of this clonotype. The CDR3 region is CASSHSYEQYF. In DNA, the CDR3 is TGTGCCAGCAGTCATTCCTACGAGCAGTACTTC. The rearrangement links TRBV12-3 or TRBV12-4 to TRBJ2-7; D gene uncertain. The CDR3 sequence is 11 residues long. V lost 5 bases and J 1 base, leaving 3 bases between the germline ends.

This clonotype was counted between two and nine times. This sequence joins TRBV10-3 and TRBJ2-3, with 9 bases lining up with TRBD1. Germline lookup yields CDR1 ENHRY and CDR2 SYGVKD. V was pared by 0 bases and J by 4 bases, with 8 bases of the junction left unmatched. This CDR3 comprises 17 residues. The CDR3 loop reads CAISESWDRARPDTQYF. The CDR3 region has the DNA TGTGCCATCAGTGAGTCGTGGGACAGGGCGCGCCCAGATACGCAGTATTTT.

This clonotype showed up many times. The chain couples TRBV13 to TRBJ2-3; 13 bases fit TRBD2. Germline CDR1 is PRHDT and CDR2 is FYEKMQ (reference sequence). The CDR3 contains 16 residues. V shed 5 bases and J 5 bases; nucleotides not matched to a gene: 7. The CDR3 loop is CASSIGTSGAQDTQYF. Here the CDR3 DNA reads TGTGCCAGCAGCATCGGGACTAGCGGGGCACAAGATACGCAGTATTTT. The variable domain in full, with the rest retrieved from reference TRBV13 and TRBJ2-3, is AAGVIQSPRHLIKEKRETATLKCYPIPRHDTVYWYQQGPGQDPQFLISFYEKMQSDKGSIPDRFSAQQFSDYHSELNMSSLELGDSALYFCASSIGTSGAQDTQYFGPGTRLTVL.

This clonotype has more than one count but fewer than ten. The gene calls are TRBV12-3 or TRBV12-4 and TRBJ2-3; D remains ambiguous. The CDR3 runs 15 residues. The V gene lost 3 bases and the J gene lost 2 bases, with 12 bases spanning the gap. Here the CDR3 DNA reads TGTGCCAGCAGTTTTAACAGCCCAAACACAGATACGCAGTATTTT. Translating gives CASSFNSPNTDTQYF.

This clonotype came up many times. The rearrangement uses TRBV15 and TRBJ1-1; TRBD1 might be the D (5 bases). This CDR3 spans 13 amino acids. Germline lookup yields CDR1 LNHNV and CDR2 YYDKDF (reference sequence). V lost 4 bases and J 1 base, leaving 7 bases between the germline ends. As DNA, the CDR3 is TGTGCCACCAGCACGGGGGAGAACACTGAAGCTTTCTTT. It codes for CATSTGENTEAFF.

The rearrangement joins TRBV20-1 to TRBJ2-3; TRBD2 aligns across 8 bases. This CDR3 is 15 amino acids long. The trim removed 3 bases at V and 3 bases at J, leaving 8 bases unmatched. Looked up from germline, CDR1 is DFQATT and CDR2 is SNEGSKA (reference sequence). The CDR3 region is CSASSSGDQTDTQYF. The CDR3 DNA sequence: TGCAGTGCTAGCAGTAGCGGGGATCAAACAGATACGCAGTATTTT.

This clonotype is classed as medium-sized (0.01 to 0.1%). This chain links TRBV6-2 or TRBV6-3 with TRBJ2-5; no clear D gene. Trimming stripped 4 bases from V and 1 base from J, with 7 bases between. This CDR3 is 13 amino acids long. Germline V gives CDR1 MNHEY, CDR2 SVGEGT. The CDR3: CASSSVVQETQYF. The DNA of the CDR3 is TGTGCCAGCAGTTCGGTTGTCCAAGAGACCCAGTACTTC.

This clonotype was counted at least ten times. A much larger clone lies a single base off, so this may be a read error. The chain combines TRBV10-3 with TRBJ2-1; 12 nucleotides align to TRBD2. The germline V gene has CDR1 ENHRY and CDR2 SYGVKD. The V gene end was trimmed by 6 bases and the J gene end by 3 bases; junction bases not matched to a gene: 6. This CDR3 comprises 16 residues. CDR3 amino acids: CAISQLAGGNYNEQFF. The CDR3 DNA reads as TGTGCCATCAGCCAACTAGCGGGAGGTAACTACAATGAGCAGTTCTTC.